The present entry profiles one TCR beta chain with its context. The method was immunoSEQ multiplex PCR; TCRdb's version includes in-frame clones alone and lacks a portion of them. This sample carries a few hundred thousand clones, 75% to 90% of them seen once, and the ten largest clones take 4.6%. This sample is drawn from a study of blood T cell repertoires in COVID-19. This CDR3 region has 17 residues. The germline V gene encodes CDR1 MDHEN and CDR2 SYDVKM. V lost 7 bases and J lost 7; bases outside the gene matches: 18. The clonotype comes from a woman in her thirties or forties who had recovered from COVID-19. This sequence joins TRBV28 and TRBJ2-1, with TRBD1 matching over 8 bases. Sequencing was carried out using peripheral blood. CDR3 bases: TGTGCCAGCACCGGACGATCCGGGACAGGAGTTACTAATGAGCAGTTCTTC. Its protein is CASTGRSGTGVTNEQFF. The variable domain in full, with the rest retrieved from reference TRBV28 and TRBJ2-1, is DVKVTQSSRYLVKRTGEKVFLECVQDMDHENMFWYRQDPGLGLRLIYFSYDVKMKEKGDIPEGYSVSREKKERFSLILESASTNQTSMYLCASTGRSGTGVTNEQFFGPGTRLTVL.